This TCR beta chain came from a study of response to subunit inactivated influenza vaccine. TCRdb reprocessed the RT-PCR reads via MiXCR and lists one record per CDR3 protein. The table includes over 300,000 distinct CDR3 sequences, just over 20% detected once. The junction had 14 bases not matched to a gene; V was cut back by 3 bases and J by 3 bases. The CDR3 has 17 residues. CDR1 SGHRS and CDR2 YFSETQ come from the germline V gene. A remark on this clonotype: The missing conserved phenylalanine or tryptophan at the end of this CDR3 makes a read error likely.

This sequence joins TRBV5-1 and TRBJ1-1; 7 bases are a match to TRBD1. Sequencing used PBMCs from blood, obtained roughly 20 months after vaccination. This clonotype was obtained from a man aged 50 to 69 who received an inactivated influenza vaccine. The CDR3 loop is CASSSFPRQGADTEAFI. The CDR3 DNA is TGCGCCAGCAGCTCCTTCCCCAGACAGGGCGCGGACACTGAAGCTTTCATT.